A selection of T cell receptor beta chains follows, all from one sample in a study of CXCR3-negative and CXCR3-positive naive CD8 T cells. Using the 5' RACE reads, TCRdb records one entry per CDR3 protein without DNA. This sample's table has about 84,000 distinct CDR3 sequences. The sequencing input was naive CXCR3+ CD8+ T cells from blood. The receptor source for this set is a human donor in good health. Some clones in this sample may be carry-over from other donors' samples. Both conserved end residues are part of each CDR3.

cdr3_aa j_call v_call
CVTKEVFSNQPQHF TRBJ1-5 TRBV6-1
CSVTVGLAGDMNEQFF TRBJ2-1 TRBV29-1
CASSETGGDEQYF TRBJ2-7 TRBV5-1
CSVGGGGSNGELFF TRBJ2-2 TRBV29-1
CASSYSMHPGFTEAFF TRBJ1-1 TRBV6-5
CASSEWSGSYEQYF TRBJ2-7 TRBV25-1
CASSYTGPYEQYF TRBJ2-7 TRBV6-5
CASSPLGNTGELFF TRBJ2-2 TRBV7-7
CASTGSNYEQYF TRBJ2-7 TRBV25-1
CASSFGFPPGSSGANVLTF TRBJ2-6 TRBV27
CASSFGQDYGYTF TRBJ1-2 TRBV7-9
CASSQVGLRETQYF TRBJ2-5 TRBV14
CASRPSGAADNEQFF TRBJ2-1 TRBV7-9
CARSPGQGPNEQFF TRBJ2-1 TRBV28
CASSFGTGGQPQHF TRBJ1-5 TRBV12-3/TRBV12-4
CASSSSPGLENTDTQYF TRBJ2-3 TRBV6-5
CASSPTGGSGANVLTF TRBJ2-6 TRBV28
CASSFLGEETQYF TRBJ2-5 TRBV12-3/TRBV12-4
CASTVTVGSYEQYF TRBJ2-7 TRBV27
CSSRYGNEQFF TRBJ2-1 TRBV29-1
CASSYQYSYNSPLHF TRBJ1-6 TRBV6-5
CASGGSSYNEQFF TRBJ2-1 TRBV27
CAISTPYAGVDTQYF TRBJ2-3 TRBV10-3
CSVLGDLNTEAFF TRBJ1-1 TRBV29-1